This T cell receptor beta chain was sequenced in a study of molecular identifiers for immune sequencing clone quantification. Study-wide results and caveats: Highly expanded clone sizes could be underestimated by identical TCR molecules sharing a barcode. Naive cells had under 1% of molecules in clones above 20 RNA copies, effectors over 99%.

Germline lookup yields CDR1 MDHEN and CDR2 SYDVKM. The CDR3 has 16 residues. From roughly 21,000 to 960,000 sorted cells, naive CD8 libraries were generated with 10%, 30% or 50% RNA. Researchers sorted naive CD8 T cells as cells that were CD8+CD4-CCR7+CD45RA+. A remark on this clonotype: Its antigen is not known. An end of the junction does not agree with germline; a read error may underlie this.

TCRdb fed the PCR reads into MiXCR, producing one record per CDR3 protein. Of roughly 100,000 distinct CDR3 sequences in the sample, about a third were seen once. This sequence joins TRBV28 and TRBJ2-2; a weak D match, TRBD2 (5 bases). Input material: naive CD8+ T cells from blood, with Jurkat cell RNA spiked in. The subset is: FACS-sorted CD8+CD4-CCR7+CD45RA+ naive T cells. The TCR comes from a human donor in good health. Some libraries in this study had Jurkat cell RNA spiked in. The CDR3 loop is CASSLFYSSNTGELSF. The CDR3 bases are TGTGCCAGCAGTTTATTTTACAGCTCGAACACCGGGGAGCTGTCTTTT.